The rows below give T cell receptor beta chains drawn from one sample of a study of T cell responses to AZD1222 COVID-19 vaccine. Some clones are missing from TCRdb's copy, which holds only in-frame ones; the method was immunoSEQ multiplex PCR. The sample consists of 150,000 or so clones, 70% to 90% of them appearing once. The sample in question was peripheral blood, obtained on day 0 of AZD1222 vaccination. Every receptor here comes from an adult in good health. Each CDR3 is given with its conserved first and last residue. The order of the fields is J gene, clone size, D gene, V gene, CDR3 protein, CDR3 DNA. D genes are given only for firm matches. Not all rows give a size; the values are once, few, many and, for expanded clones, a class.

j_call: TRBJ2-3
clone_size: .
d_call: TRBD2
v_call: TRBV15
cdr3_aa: CATSPGLASTDTQYF
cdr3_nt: TGTGCCACCAGCCCGGGACTAGCGAGCACAGATACGCAGTATTTT

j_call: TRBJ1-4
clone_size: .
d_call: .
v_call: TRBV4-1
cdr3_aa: CASSQPLAFVRNEKLFF
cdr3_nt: TGCGCCAGCAGCCAACCCCTTGCGTTCGTTCGGAATGAAAAACTGTTTTTT

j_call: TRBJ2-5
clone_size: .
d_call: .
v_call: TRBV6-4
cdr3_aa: CASSDGLQYPRGPQETQYF
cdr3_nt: TGTGCCAGCAGTGATGGTTTGCAGTATCCTCGGGGGCCTCAAGAGACCCAGTACTTC

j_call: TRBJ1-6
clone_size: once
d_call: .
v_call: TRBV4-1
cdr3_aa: CASERSISSGSYNSPLHF
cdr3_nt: TGCGCCAGCGAGCGGTCCATCAGTAGCGGCTCCTATAATTCACCCCTCCACTTT

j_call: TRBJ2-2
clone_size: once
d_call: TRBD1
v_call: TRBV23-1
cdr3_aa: CASSQGDSNTGELFF
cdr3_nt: TGCGCCAGCAGTCAGGGGGACAGCAACACCGGGGAGCTGTTTTTT

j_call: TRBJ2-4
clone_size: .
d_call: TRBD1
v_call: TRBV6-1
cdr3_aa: CASSERGTGGAFDIQYF
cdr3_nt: TGTGCCAGCAGTGAGAGGGGGACAGGGGGCGCCTTTGACATTCAGTACTTC

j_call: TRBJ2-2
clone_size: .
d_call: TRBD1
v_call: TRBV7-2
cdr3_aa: CASSSTGVDTGELFF
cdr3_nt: TGTGCCAGCAGCTCAACAGGGGTTGACACCGGGGAGCTGTTTTTT

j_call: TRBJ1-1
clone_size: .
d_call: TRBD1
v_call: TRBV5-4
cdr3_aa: CASSTRQGIGTEAFF
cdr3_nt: TGTGCCAGCAGCACCCGACAGGGCATTGGTACTGAAGCTTTCTTT

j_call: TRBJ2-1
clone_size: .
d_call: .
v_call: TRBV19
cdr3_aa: CASSIVDGSYNEQFF
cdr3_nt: TGTGCCAGTAGTATAGTTGACGGATCCTACAATGAGCAGTTCTTC

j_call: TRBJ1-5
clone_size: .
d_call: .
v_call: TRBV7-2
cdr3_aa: CASSPVSNQPQHF
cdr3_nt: TGTGCCAGCAGCCCCGTTAGCAATCAGCCCCAGCATTTT

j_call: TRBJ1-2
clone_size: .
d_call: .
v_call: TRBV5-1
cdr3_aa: CASSSQGFGYTF
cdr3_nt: TGCGCCAGCAGCTCACAGGGATTTGGCTACACCTTC

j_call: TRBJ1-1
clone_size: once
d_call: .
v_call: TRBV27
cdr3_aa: CASSKRTGGDTEAFF
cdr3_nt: TGTGCCAGCAGCAAACGGACGGGGGGAGACACTGAAGCTTTCTTT

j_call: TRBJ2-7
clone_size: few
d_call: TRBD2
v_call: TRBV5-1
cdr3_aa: CASRFVAGSPYEQYF
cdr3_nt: TGCGCCAGCAGATTTGTAGCGGGGTCCCCCTACGAGCAGTACTTC

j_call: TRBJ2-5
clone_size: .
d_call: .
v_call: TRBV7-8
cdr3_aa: CASSTDRQETQYF
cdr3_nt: TGTGCCAGCAGTACGGACAGACAAGAGACCCAGTACTTC

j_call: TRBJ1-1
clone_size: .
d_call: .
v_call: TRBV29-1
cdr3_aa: CSVQPNMNTEAFF
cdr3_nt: TGCAGCGTCCAGCCCAACATGAACACTGAAGCTTTCTTT

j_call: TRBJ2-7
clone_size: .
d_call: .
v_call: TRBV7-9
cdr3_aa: CASSLGSYEQYF
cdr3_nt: TGTGCCAGCAGCCTCGGCTCCTACGAGCAGTACTTC

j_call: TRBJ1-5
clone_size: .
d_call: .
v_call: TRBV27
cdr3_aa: CASSGSNQPQHF
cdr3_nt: TGTGCCAGCAGTGGAAGCAATCAGCCCCAGCATTTT

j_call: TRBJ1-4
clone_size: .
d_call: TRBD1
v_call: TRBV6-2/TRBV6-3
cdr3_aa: CASSPWTGTNEKLFF
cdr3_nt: TGTGCCAGCAGTCCCTGGACAGGGACTAATGAAAAACTGTTTTTT

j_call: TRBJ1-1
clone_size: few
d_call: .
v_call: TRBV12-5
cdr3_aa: CASGPPERSAEAFF
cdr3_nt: TGTGCTAGTGGTCCCCCGGAGAGAAGCGCTGAAGCTTTCTTT

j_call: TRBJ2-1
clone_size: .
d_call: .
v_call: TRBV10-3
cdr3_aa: CAISDTVKLYNEQFF
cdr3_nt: TGTGCCATCAGTGATACAGTGAAGTTATACAATGAGCAGTTCTTC

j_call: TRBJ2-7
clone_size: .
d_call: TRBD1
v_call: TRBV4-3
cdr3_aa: CASSQITGGSYEQYF
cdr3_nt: TGCGCCAGCAGCCAAATCACAGGGGGTAGCTACGAGCAGTACTTC

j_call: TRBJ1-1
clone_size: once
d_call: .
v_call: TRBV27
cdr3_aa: CASSLFPPGTEAFF
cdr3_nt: TGTGCCAGCAGTTTATTTCCGCCGGGGACTGAAGCTTTCTTT

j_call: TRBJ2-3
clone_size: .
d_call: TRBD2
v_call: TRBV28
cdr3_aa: CASSSRQGGLGLAMTDTQYF
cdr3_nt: TGTGCCAGCAGTTCGCGACAGGGCGGTTTGGGACTAGCGATGACTGATACGCAGTATTTT

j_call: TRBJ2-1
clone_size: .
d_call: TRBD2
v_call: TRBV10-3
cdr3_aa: CAISEGTSGGAGEQFF
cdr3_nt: TGTGCCATCAGTGAAGGGACTAGCGGGGGGGCCGGTGAGCAGTTCTTC

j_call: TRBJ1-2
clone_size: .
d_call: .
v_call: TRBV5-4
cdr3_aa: CASSSTTGTYGYTF
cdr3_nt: TGTGCCAGCAGCTCAACCACAGGGACCTATGGCTACACCTTC

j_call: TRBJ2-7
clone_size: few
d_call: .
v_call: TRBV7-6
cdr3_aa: CASSLGSQGSRFSYEQYF
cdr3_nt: TGTGCCAGCAGCTTAGGTAGCCAGGGGTCCCGTTTTTCCTACGAGCAGTACTTC

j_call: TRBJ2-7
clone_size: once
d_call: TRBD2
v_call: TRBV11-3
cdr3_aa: CASSLSGGESREQYF
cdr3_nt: TGTGCCAGCAGCTTAAGCGGGGGGGAATCTAGGGAGCAGTACTTC

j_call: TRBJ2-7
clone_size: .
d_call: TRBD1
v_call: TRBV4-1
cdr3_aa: CASSQEGTGRYEQYF
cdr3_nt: TGCGCCAGCAGCCAAGAGGGGACAGGGCGGTACGAGCAGTACTTC

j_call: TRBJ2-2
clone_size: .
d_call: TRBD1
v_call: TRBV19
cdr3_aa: CASIGQVNTGELFF
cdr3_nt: TGTGCCAGTATCGGACAGGTGAACACCGGGGAGCTGTTTTTT

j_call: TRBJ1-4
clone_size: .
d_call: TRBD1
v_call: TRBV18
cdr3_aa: CASSQDRDNNEKLFF
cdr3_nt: TGTGCCAGCTCACAAGACAGGGACAATAATGAAAAACTGTTTTTT

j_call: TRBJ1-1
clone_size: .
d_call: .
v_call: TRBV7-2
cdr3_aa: CASSLLGVEERRGAFF
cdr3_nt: TGTGCCAGCAGCTTATTAGGTGTTGAGGAGAGGCGAGGGGCTTTCTTT

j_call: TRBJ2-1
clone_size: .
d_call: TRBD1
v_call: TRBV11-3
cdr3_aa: CASSLGTGQGEYNEQFF
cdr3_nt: TGTGCCAGCAGCCTCGGAACGGGACAGGGGGAATACAATGAGCAGTTCTTC

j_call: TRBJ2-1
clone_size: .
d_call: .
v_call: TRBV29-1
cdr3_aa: CSAGPMEGNEQFF
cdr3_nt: TGCAGCGCGGGACCTATGGAGGGTAATGAGCAGTTCTTC

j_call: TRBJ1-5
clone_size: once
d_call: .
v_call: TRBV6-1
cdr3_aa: CASSTGTGGQPQHF
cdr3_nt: TGTGCCAGCAGTACCGGGACGGGAGGTCAGCCCCAGCATTTT

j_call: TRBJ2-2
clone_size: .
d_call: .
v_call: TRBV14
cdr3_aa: CASSQGGGELFF
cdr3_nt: TGTGCCAGCAGCCAAGGAGGCGGGGAGCTGTTTTTT

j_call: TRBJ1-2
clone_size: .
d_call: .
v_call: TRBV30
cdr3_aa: CAWSVGTGVYGYTF
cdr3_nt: TGTGCCTGGAGTGTGGGGACGGGAGTTTATGGCTACACCTTC

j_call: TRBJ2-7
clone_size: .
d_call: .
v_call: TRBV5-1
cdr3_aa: CASSLTGSSYEQYF
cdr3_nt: TGCGCCAGCAGCTTGACGGGGAGCTCCTACGAGCAGTACTTC

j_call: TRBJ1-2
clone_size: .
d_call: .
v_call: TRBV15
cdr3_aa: CATSSPGMNYGYTF
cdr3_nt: TGTGCCACCAGCTCACCAGGGATGAACTATGGCTACACCTTC

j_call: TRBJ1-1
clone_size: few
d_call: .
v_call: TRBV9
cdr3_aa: CASSPRTMNTEAFF
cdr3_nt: TGTGCCAGCAGCCCCCGGACCATGAACACTGAAGCTTTCTTT

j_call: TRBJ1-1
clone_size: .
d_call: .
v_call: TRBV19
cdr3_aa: CASSIQGYMNTEAFF
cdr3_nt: TGTGCCAGTAGTATCCAGGGGTACATGAACACTGAAGCTTTCTTT

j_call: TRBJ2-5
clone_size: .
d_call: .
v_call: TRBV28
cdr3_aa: CASRETSRETQYF
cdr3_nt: TGTGCCAGCAGGGAAACTTCCAGGGAGACCCAGTACTTC

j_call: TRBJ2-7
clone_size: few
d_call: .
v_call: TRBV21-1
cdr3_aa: CASSKGPRQDSYEQYF
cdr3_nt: TGTGCCAGCAGCAAAGGTCCGAGACAGGACTCCTACGAGCAGTACTTC

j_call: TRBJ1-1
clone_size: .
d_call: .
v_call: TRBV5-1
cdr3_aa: CASSLALEGTGLNTEAFF
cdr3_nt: TGCGCCAGCAGCTTGGCCTTAGAGGGAACAGGGCTTAACACTGAAGCTTTCTTT

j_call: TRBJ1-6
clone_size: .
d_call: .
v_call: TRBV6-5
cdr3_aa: CASSWDSLNSPLHF
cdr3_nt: TGTGCCAGCAGTTGGGATTCGTTGAATTCACCCCTCCACTTT

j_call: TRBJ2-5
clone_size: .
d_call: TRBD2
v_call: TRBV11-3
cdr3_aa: CASSLDGTSVETQYF
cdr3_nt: TGTGCCAGCAGCTTAGACGGGACTAGTGTTGAGACCCAGTACTTC

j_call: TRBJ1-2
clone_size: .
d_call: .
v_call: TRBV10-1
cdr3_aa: CASTGGADYGYTF
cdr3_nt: TGCGCCAGCACCGGGGGGGCGGATTATGGCTACACCTTC

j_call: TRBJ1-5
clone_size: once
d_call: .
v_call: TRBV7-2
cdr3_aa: CASSFSPVGGGSNQPQHF
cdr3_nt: TGTGCCAGCAGCTTCTCGCCCGTGGGGGGGGGTTCCAATCAGCCCCAGCATTTT

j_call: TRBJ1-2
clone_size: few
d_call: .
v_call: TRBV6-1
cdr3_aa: CASSEVRVGGEGGYTF
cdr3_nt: TGTGCCAGCAGTGAAGTAAGGGTTGGGGGTGAGGGAGGCTACACCTTC

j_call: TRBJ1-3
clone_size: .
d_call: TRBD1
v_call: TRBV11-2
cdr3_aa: CASRPAPGQGGRNTIYF
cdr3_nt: TGTGCCAGCAGACCCGCACCGGGACAGGGGGGAAGAAACACCATATATTTT

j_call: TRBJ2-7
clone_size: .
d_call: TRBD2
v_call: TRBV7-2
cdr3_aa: CASSILAGFSSYEQYF
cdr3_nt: TGTGCCAGCAGCATCCTAGCGGGTTTCAGCTCCTACGAGCAGTACTTC

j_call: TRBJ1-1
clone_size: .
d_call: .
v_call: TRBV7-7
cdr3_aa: CASTQVGGTPGDTEAFF
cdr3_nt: TGTGCTAGCACCCAAGTCGGGGGAACCCCCGGGGACACTGAAGCTTTCTTT

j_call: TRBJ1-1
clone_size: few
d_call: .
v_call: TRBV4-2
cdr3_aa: CASSQDRGTEAFF
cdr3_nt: TGTGCCAGCAGCCAAGATCGGGGCACTGAAGCTTTCTTT

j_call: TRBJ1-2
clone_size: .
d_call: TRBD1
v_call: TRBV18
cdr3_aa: CASSPMLPGTGDVGGYTF
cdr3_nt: TGTGCCAGCTCACCAATGTTACCAGGGACAGGGGATGTTGGTGGCTACACCTTC

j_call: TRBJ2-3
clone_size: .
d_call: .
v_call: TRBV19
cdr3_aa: CASSPRRTLFTDTQYF
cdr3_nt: TGTGCCAGTAGTCCCCGCCGGACATTGTTCACAGATACGCAGTATTTT

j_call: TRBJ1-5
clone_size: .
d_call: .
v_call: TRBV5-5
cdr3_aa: CASSPFRDPSNQPQHF
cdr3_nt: TGTGCCAGCAGTCCATTTCGGGACCCTTCTAATCAGCCCCAGCATTTT

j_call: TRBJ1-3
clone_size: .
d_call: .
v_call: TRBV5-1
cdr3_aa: CASSLVDISSGNTIYF
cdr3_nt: TGCGCCAGCAGCTTGGTGGACATAAGCTCTGGAAACACCATATATTTT

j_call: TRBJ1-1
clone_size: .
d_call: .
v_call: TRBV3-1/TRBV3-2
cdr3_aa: CASSQAAYPNTEAFF
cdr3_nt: TGTGCCAGCAGCCAGGCAGCCTATCCGAACACTGAAGCTTTCTTT

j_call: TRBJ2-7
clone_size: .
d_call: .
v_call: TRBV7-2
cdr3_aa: CASSLIFLSYEQYF
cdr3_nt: TGTGCCAGCAGCTTAATATTCCTTTCCTACGAGCAGTACTTC